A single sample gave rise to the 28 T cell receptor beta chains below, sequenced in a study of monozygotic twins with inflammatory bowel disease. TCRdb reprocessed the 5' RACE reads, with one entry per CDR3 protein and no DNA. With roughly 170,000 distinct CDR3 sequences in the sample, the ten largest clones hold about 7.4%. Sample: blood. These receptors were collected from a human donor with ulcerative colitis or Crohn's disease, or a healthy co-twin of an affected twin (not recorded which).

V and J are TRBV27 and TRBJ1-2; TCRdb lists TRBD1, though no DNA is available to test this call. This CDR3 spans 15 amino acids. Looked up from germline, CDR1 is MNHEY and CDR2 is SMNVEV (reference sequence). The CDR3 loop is CASSSPGQGAYGYTF.

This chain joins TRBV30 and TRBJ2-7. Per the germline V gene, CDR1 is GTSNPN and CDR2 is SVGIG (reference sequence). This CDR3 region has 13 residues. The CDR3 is CAWGRLDSYEQYF.

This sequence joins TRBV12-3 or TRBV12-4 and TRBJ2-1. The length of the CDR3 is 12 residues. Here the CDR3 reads CASSLTSSEQLF.

The chain's CDR3 is CASSPRPGQGVDEQYF. J is TRBJ2-7 and V is TRBV27; absent DNA, TCRdb's TRBD1 call cannot be checked. The germline V gene encodes CDR1 MNHEY and CDR2 SMNVEV (reference sequence). The CDR3 is made up of 16 amino acids.

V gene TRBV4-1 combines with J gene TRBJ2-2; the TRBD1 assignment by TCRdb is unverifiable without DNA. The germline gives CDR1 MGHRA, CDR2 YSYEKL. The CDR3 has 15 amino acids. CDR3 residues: CASSDAGARSGELFF.

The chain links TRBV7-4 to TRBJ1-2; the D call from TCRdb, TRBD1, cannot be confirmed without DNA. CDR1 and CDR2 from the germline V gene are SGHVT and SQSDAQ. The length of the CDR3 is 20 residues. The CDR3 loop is CASSPNLAWTGGRSNYGYTF.

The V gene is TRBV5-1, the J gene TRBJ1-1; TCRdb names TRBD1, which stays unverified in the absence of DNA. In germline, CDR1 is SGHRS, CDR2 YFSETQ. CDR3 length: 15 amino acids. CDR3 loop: CASSPLGQGNTEAFF.

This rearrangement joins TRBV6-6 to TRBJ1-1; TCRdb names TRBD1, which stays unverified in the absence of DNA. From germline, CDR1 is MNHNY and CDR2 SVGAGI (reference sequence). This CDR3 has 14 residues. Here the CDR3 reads CASRFSGGRTEAFF.

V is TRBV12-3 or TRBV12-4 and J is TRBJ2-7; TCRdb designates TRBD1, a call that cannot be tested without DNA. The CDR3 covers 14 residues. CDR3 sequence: CASSTGTGQYEQYF.

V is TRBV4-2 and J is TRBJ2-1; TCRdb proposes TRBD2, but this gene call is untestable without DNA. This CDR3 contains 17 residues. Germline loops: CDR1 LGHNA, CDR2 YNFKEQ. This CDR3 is CASSQPHPSGAHNEQFF.

CDR3 sequence reads: CASSLDSLYYGYTF. V is TRBV12-3 or TRBV12-4 and J is TRBJ1-2. The CDR3 has 14 amino acids.

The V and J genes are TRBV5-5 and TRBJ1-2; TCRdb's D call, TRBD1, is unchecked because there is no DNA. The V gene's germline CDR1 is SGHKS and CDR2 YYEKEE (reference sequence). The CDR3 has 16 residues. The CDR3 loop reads CASSPWFSASNYGYTF.

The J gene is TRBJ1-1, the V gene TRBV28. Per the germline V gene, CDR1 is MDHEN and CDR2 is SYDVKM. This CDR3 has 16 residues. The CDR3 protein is CASSLSVPGAHTEAFF.

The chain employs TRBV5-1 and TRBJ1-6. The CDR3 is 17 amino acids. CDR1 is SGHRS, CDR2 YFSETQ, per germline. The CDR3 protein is CASSTRTPGTNGAPLHF. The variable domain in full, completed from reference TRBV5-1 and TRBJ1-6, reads KAGVTQTPRYLIKTRGQQVTLSCSPISGHRSVSWYQQTPGQGLQFLFEYFSETQRNKGNFPGRFSGRQFSNSRSEMNVSTLELGDSALYLCASSTRTPGTNGAPLHFGNGTRLTVT.

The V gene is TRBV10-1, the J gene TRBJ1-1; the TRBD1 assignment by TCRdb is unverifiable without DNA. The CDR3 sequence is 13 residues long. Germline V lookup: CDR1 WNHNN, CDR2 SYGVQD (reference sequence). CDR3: CASRADSTTEAFF.

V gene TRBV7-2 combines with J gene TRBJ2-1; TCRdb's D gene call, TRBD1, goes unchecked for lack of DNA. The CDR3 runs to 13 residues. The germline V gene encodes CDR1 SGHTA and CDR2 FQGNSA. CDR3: CASSTPGNNEQFF.

The CDR3 here is CASSSGTSPGELFF. V and J are TRBV7-9 and TRBJ2-2; TCRdb's assignment of TRBD2 cannot be checked, as there is no DNA. CDR3 size: 14 residues. From germline, CDR1 is SEHNR and CDR2 FQNEAQ (reference sequence).

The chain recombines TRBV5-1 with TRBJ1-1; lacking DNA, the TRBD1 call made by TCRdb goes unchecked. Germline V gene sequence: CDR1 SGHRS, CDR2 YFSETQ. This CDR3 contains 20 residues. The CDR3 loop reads CASSLAGSGGVRRMDTEAFF.

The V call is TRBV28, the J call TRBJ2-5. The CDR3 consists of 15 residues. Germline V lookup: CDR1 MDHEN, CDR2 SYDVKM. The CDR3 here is CASSRDLTQKETQYF.

The CDR3 protein is CASSSGKRLETQYF. The chain uses TRBV5-4 and TRBJ2-5. The CDR3 loop spans 14 amino acids. Germline V gene sequence: CDR1 SGHNT, CDR2 YYREEE (reference sequence).

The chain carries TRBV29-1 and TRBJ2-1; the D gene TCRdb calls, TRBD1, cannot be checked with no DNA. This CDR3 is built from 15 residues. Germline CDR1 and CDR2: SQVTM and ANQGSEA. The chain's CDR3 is CSVEDQGVGHNEQFF.

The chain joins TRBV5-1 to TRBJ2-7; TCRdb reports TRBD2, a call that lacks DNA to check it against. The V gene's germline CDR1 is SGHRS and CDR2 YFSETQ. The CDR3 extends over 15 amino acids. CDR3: CASSPASAGTYDQYF.

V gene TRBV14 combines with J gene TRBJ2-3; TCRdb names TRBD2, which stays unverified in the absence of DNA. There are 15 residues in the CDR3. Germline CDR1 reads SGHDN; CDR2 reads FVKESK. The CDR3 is CASSLSGKGTDTQYF.

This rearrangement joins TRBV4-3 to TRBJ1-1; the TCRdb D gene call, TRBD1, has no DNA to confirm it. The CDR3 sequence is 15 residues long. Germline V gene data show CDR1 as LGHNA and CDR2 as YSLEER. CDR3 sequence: CASSQEQLQGTEAFF.

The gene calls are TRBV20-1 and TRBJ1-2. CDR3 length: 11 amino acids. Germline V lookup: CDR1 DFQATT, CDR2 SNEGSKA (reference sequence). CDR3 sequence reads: CSARAGSGYTF.

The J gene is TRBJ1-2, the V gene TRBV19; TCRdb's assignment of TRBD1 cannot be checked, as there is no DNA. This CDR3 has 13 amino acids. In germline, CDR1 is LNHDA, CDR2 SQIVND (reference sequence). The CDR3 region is CASSIGQGDGYTF.

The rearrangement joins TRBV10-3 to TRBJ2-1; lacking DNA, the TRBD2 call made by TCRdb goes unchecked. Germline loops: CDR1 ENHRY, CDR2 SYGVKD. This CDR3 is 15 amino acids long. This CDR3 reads CAISGGESSYNEQFF.

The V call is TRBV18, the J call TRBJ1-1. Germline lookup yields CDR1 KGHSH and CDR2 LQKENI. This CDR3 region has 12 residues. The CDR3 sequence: CASSPSVAEAFF.